The 8 T cell receptor beta chains below all came from one sample that was sequenced in a study of T cell responses to AZD1222 COVID-19 vaccine. Sequencing was performed with immunoSEQ multiplex PCR; in TCRdb, only in-frame clones are kept and a portion is missing. This table has roughly 140,000 clones, 85% to 90% appearing once. The sample was peripheral blood, taken 28 days after the second AZD1222 dose. The receptors originated from an adult who received the AZD1222 COVID-19 vaccine.

The rearrangement links TRBV11-3 to TRBJ2-7; D not certain. V lost 5 bases, J lost 2 bases, and 10 bases lay in between. Germline CDR1 and CDR2: SGHNT and YENEEA. The CDR3 has 13 residues. The CDR3 region has the DNA TGTGCCAGCAGCCAAGGGCCCGCCTACGAGCAGTACTTC. Its protein is CASSQGPAYEQYF.

V and J are TRBV9 and TRBJ2-7, with D tentatively TRBD1 (5 bases). This CDR3 is 14 amino acids long. Looked up from germline, CDR1 is SGDLS and CDR2 is YYNGEE. V shed 0 bases and J shed 4 bases, with 11 bases lying between them. The CDR3 DNA reads TGTGCCAGCAGCGTAGAGGGGTGGTCTTACGAGCAGTACTTC. This translates into CASSVEGWSYEQYF. Together with reference TRBV9 and TRBJ2-7, the CDR3 gives the full variable domain: DSGVTQTPKHLITATGQRVTLRCSPRSGDLSVYWYQQSLDQGLQFLIQYYNGEERAKGNILERFSAQQFPDLHSELNLSSLELGDSALYFCASSVEGWSYEQYFGPGTRLTVT.

The chain employs TRBV28 and TRBJ1-6; D is undetermined. The CDR3 is 14 residues long. V lost 8 bases and J lost 8, with 16 bases in between. The germline gives CDR1 MDHEN, CDR2 SYDVKM. CDR3 in DNA: TGTGCCAGCCTTTTTTCGGCGAGGGATTCACCCCTCCACTTT. Translated: CASLFSARDSPLHF.

The V and J genes are TRBV6-5 and TRBJ2-2; D is possibly TRBD2 (5 bases). CDR1 and CDR2 from the germline V gene are MNHEY and SVGAGI. Trimming removed 5 bases at V and 3 bases at J, with 13 bases between. The CDR3 contains 15 residues. This CDR3 reads CASSPSTIYTGELFF. For the CDR3, the DNA is TGTGCCAGCAGTCCCTCGACTATATACACCGGGGAGCTGTTTTTT.

The J gene is TRBJ1-1, the V gene TRBV3-1 (or the pseudogene TRBV3-2), with 8 bases fitting TRBD1. Germline CDR1 and CDR2: LGHDT and YNNKEL (reference sequence). V gave up 3 bases and J gave up 0 bases; unmatched junction bases: 12. This CDR3 is 18 amino acids long. For the CDR3, the DNA is TGTGCCAGCAGCCACGGAGACAGGGGTATGATCCTGAACACTGAAGCTTTCTTT. Amino acids: CASSHGDRGMILNTEAFF.

The chain couples TRBV4-1 to TRBJ2-4; the match to TRBD2 covers 8 bases. The germline CDR1 and CDR2 sequences are MGHRA and YSYEKL. Trimming took 0 bases from V and 6 from J; bases not matched to a gene: 13. CDR3 length: 18 residues. The DNA for the CDR3 is TGCGCCAGCAGCCAAGATCGACCGGGACTAGGGGGGGCAAACATTCAGTACTTC. This codes for CASSQDRPGLGGANIQYF.

The gene calls are TRBV6-5 and TRBJ2-5; perhaps TRBD1 as D (5 bases). This CDR3 contains 14 residues. V was cut by 7 bases and J by 5 bases, with 17 bases left in between. From germline, CDR1 is MNHEY and CDR2 SVGAGI. This chain's CDR3 is CASNLGRGRETQYF. The DNA for the CDR3 is TGTGCCAGCAACCTAGGAAGGGGTCGGGAGACCCAGTACTTC.

This clone was detected once. This chain connects TRBV6-5 to TRBJ2-2, with a tentative D call TRBD2 (5 bases). V was trimmed by 9 bases and J by 1 base, leaving 9 bases between them. This CDR3 has 13 amino acids. CDR1 is MNHEY, CDR2 SVGAGI, per germline. This CDR3 reads CASVRGNTGELFF. DNA of the CDR3: TGTGCCAGTGTCCGGGGGAACACCGGGGAGCTGTTTTTT.